Listed here are 2 T cell receptor beta chains from one sample, sequenced in a study of post-analysis software for immune sequencing data (dated by TCRdb to the mid-2010s). The library was prepared using PCR. These reads were obtained on an Illumina HiSeq 2500. To reduce PCR and sequencing biases, unique molecular identifiers were built into the TCR beta cDNA libraries. The public reads were reanalyzed by TCRdb: fastp trimming at Q25, MiXCR alignment, in-frame beta chains only. Rows are combined by CDR3 protein, so each entry shows the most common genes and DNA. The sample yields hundreds of thousands of distinct CDR3 sequences; 25% to 30% were counted once. In total, the top ten clones hold roughly 0.54% of the sample. What the study reported, not specific to this receptor: Four or five TRBV segments, including TRBV5-6, TRBV5-1 and TRBV20-1, were significantly more frequent in patients than controls.

These TCRs' antigens remain unknown. What was sequenced was blood. These receptor sequences come from a girl aged 10 to 17 with multiple sclerosis.

To note about this clonotype: A read error may account for a junction end that differs from germline. The rearrangement joins TRBV6-6 to TRBJ2-5; D remains ambiguous. The CDR3 runs 14 residues. Germline V CDR1 and CDR2: MNHNY, SVGAGI (reference sequence). CDR3 sequence: CAGSYPGEQETQYF. The CDR3 region has the DNA TGTGCCGGCAGTTACCCGGGCGAACAAGAGACCCAGTACTTC.

This clonotype occurred a few times. The V gene is TRBV29-1, the J gene TRBJ2-1; 7 bases agree with TRBD1. The germline CDR1 and CDR2 sequences are SQVTM and ANQGSEA. The CDR3 spans 16 residues. V gave up 3 bases and J gave up 2 bases; unmatched junction bases: 10. The CDR3 sequence is CSVDGALDRPYNEQFF. The CDR3 DNA is TGCAGCGTTGATGGAGCCCTGGACAGGCCCTACAATGAGCAGTTCTTC.